This entry features one T cell receptor beta chain sequence. This clonotype was observed once. It has no known antigen specificity. No clone much larger than this one lies a single base away; base qualities are absent. One read amounts to weak evidence. The CDR3 starts with the cysteine, ends with the phenylalanine, and has 14 residues. Only the CDR3 region is kept as DNA, spanning 42 bases read in frame from base 1. The germline V gene provides CDR1 MNHEY and CDR2 SVGAGI. Trimming costs V 4 bases and J 2 bases, and their ends lie 11 bases apart. Peripheral blood CD8+ and CD4+ T cells from healthy donors, Susac syndrome patients and multiple sclerosis patients were profiled by high-throughput TCR beta sequencing. The healthy donors served as controls matched for age and sex. Bulk CD8+ and CD4+ T cells were purified magnetically by negative isolation, whereas CD8+ TEMRA cells were enriched by FACS. Blood was collected in EDTA tubes and processed within 24 hours, with PBMCs isolated through density gradient centrifugation. PBMCs intended for TCR sequencing were cryopreserved in liquid nitrogen and were subsequently thawed in a 37 degrees C water bath. The sorted or isolated CD4+, CD8+ and CD8+ TEMRA cells had a purity of 90% or higher.

The sample comes from a study of CD8 T cells in Susac syndrome (dated by TCRdb to between 2018 and 2020). The study in broad terms: Repertoire sequencing was used to test whether CD8+ T cell activation and differentiation in Susac syndrome was antigen driven. Clonality of the CD8+ T cell repertoire was compared between roughly twelve healthy donors, approximately 14 Susac syndrome patients and fewer than 16 multiple sclerosis patients. General study outcomes and caveats: The number of individuals in the TCR sequencing and HLA analysis was recognized as being relatively small.

RNA was extracted with the RNeasy kit and 0.5 to 1 ug was reverse transcribed using random hexamers. The immunoSEQ multiplex PCR assay, covering 54 Vbeta and 13 Jbeta segments, was used to amplify TCR beta CDR3 regions. Bias from PCR amplification was corrected by using a synthetic template baseline for primer optimization and for computational correction. The paper's processing steps were these. Reads were assigned to V, D and J genes according to IMGT and analyzed in immunoSEQ Analyzer, with only productive sequences retained. To calculate clonality, Shannon entropy was normalized by log2 of the number of productive unique sequences and then subtracted from one. For each patient and control, public and private clones were evaluated among the 100 most prevalent clones. A clone was defined as Susac-specific if it was absent from the healthy and MS cohorts, from 1052 published viral clones and from other ImmuneACCESS disease sequences. TCRdb took the public reads, trimmed them with fastp at Q25, ran MiXCR for clone calling and kept in-frame beta chains. Each entry merges the rows of one CDR3 protein and shows their most common DNA and genes. The V and J calls were not made by the authors but by TCRdb's processing. For this sample there are over 95,000 distinct CDR3 sequences; approximately 90% appear just once. The ten largest clones add up to roughly 0.11% of the sample.

Sequencing was carried out using CD8+ T cells from PBMCs. In this chain, TRBV6-5 is recombined with TRBJ1-2; no D segment can be confidently identified. This TCR was recovered from a human donor in good health. The sequenced DNA is TGTGCCAGCAGTTTGGGCAGACGGAACTATGGCTACACCTTC. Its protein product is CASSLGRRNYGYTF.